The clone carrying this T cell receptor (beta chain) was seen a single time. The entry originates in a study of shared clonotypes between healthy human individuals. Using immunoSEQ multiplex PCR, the repertoire was profiled, and TCRdb retains in-frame clones only, with some absent. The sample shows about 1 million clones, around 76% of them seen only once. This TCR came from a man between 18 and 35 years old in good health. Sequenced material: memory CD4+ T cells sorted from blood. Subset defined: CD45RA-negative fraction.

CDR3 in DNA: TGTGCCAGCAGTGGGGCCAGTGAGGGGAGACACGAGCAGTACTTC. Translating it yields CASSGASEGRHEQYF. The rearrangement joins TRBV28 to TRBJ2-7; D may correspond to TRBD1 or TRBD2 (5 bases each). The CDR3 runs to 15 residues. V lost 5 bases to trimming and J lost 5 bases, with 19 bases between them. Germline assignment: CDR1 MDHEN and CDR2 SYDVKM.